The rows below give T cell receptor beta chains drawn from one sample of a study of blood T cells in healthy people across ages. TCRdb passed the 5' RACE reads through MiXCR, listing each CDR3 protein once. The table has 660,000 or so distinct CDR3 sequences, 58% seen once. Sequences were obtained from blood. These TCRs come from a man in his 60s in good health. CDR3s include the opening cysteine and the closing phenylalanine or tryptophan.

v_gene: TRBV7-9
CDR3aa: CASSQVPPSEQYF

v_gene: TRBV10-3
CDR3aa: CAISVTTSTDTQYF

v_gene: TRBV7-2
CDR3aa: CASSLEPGENIQYF

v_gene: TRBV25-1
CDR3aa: CASSEFGQETQYF

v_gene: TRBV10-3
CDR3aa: CAISESPPGNQPQHF

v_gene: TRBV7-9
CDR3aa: CASSLLGGGGQTDTQYF

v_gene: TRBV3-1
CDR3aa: CASSLGGPGLGVETQYF

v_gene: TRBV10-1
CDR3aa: CASSPGFKGTQYF

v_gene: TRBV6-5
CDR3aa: CASSYQPPGQGNYGYTF

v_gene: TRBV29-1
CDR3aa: CSVEFPEGYGYTF

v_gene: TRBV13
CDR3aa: CASSLVNRMNTGELFF

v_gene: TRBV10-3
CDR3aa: CAISESSGSGANVLTF

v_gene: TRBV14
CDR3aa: CASSQDTRLGTDTQYF

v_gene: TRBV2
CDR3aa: CASSESGTVNRYTF

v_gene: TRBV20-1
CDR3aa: CSARERGENNYGYTF

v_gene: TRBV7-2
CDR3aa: CASSFGVSTNEKLFF

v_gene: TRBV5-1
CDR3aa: CASSSGGAVQETQYF

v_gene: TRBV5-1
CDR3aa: CASSSREMTYNEQFF

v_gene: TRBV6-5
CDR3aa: CASSFTTGAEGGELFF